The rows below give T cell receptor beta chains drawn from one sample of a study of T cell changes during pregnancy in multiple sclerosis. Generated by immunoSEQ multiplex PCR, the TCRdb table keeps only in-frame clones and is missing some. The table records approximately 25,000 clones, around 86% of them present only once. The input for sequencing was CD8+ T cells from peripheral blood mononuclear cells, taken in the first trimester of pregnancy. These receptors were collected from a female donor in good health, enrolled as a control in a pregnancy study. Each CDR3 is given with its conserved first and last residue.

cdr3_length v_call cdr3_aa
20 TRBV21-1 CASSKEPPRFQKSSYNEQFF
16 TRBV11-2 CASSLVGQGLYNEQFF
15 TRBV4-2 CASSQDRGGAYGYTF
18 TRBV13 CASSQFGTSGGAGETQYF
14 TRBV27 CASSAGTGGVEQYF
15 TRBV18 CASSPGLDRVHEQYF
12 TRBV5-1 CASSPVGDEQFF
14 TRBV5-6 CASSWRDRSYEQYF
15 TRBV19 CASNEGLDVIGEQFF
16 TRBV4-2 CASSQSTGGLNQPQHF